One T cell receptor beta chain is described in this entry. Looked up from germline, CDR1 is LNHDA and CDR2 is SQIVND (reference sequence). The CDR3 runs 15 residues. Trimming removed 5 bases from V and 6 bases from J, with 16 bases in between. This entry belongs to a study of blood T cell repertoires in COVID-19. Here immunoSEQ multiplex PCR was the method, and the copy in TCRdb shows in-frame clones only, minus some. The sample lists about 270,000 clones, approximately 80% occurring once. Sequenced input: peripheral blood. The chain employs TRBV19 and TRBJ2-2; D unclear. The receptor was derived from a woman in her sixties with active or convalescent COVID-19. CDR3 nucleotide sequence: TGTGCCAGTAGTTTCCGCTCCACGAGCGCCGGGGAGCTGTTTTTT. It is translated as CASSFRSTSAGELFF.